The sequence of this T cell receptor (beta chain) was determined in a study of human T cells and chemical hapten exposure. Using its own MiXCR run on the RACE reads, TCRdb lists one record per CDR3 protein. This repertoire shows 300,000 to 450,000 distinct CDR3 sequences, roughly 4.8% found once; its top ten account for about 2.1%. Study results and caveats: It was expanded TCRs that formed significantly more large CDR3 similarity clusters than controls did. PT1 expanded TCR counts and patch test score were linked, and their correlation was positive.

From germline, CDR1 is MNHNY and CDR2 SVGAGI (reference sequence). The CDR3 covers 16 residues. Trimming took off 2 bases at V and 8 bases at J, with 19 bases between the two ends. This clonotype was recorded at least ten times. Its antigen is unknown. Described time point: patch test 1, 2 weeks after DPC sensitization. The sample's treatment: therapeutic diphenylcyclopropenone sensitization with weekly scalp DPC. In every case, blood was obtained before the patch test was applied. The V gene is TRBV6-6, the J gene TRBJ1-3; D gene uncertain. Material: whole blood, obtained in connection with sensitization to the hapten diphenylcyclopropenone (DPC). The receptor was isolated from a woman between 50 and 59 years old with alopecia areata. Some clones in this sample may be carry-over from other donors' samples. CDR3 residues: CASSYVAGRNWDTIYF. The CDR3 region has the DNA TGTGCCAGCAGTTACGTTGCGGGCAGGAATTGGGACACCATATATTTT.